This T cell receptor beta chain was observed in a study of graft-versus-host responses after intestinal transplantation. This clone has only a few counts. Its antigen is undetermined. Only in-frame clones appear in the TCRdb table, and some are missing; sequencing was by immunoSEQ multiplex PCR. The table has tens of thousands of clones, 90% to 95% seen once; the top ten hold roughly 0.49%. The input for sequencing was unstimulated CD8+ T cells sorted from spleen or lymph node cells, taken before intestinal transplant. The clonotype was recovered from a human donor who received an intestinal transplant.

DNA of the CDR3: TGCGCCAGCACCCGGGACAGGGTGATCTCCTACGAGCAGTACTTC. This translates into CASTRDRVISYEQYF. The rearrangement links TRBV10-1 to TRBJ2-7, with TRBD1 identical over 9 bases. Germline CDR1 reads WNHNN; CDR2 reads SYGVQD (reference sequence). CDR3 length: 15 residues. J was trimmed by 0 bases and V by 7 bases; bases with no gene match: 7.